Shown below are 3 T cell receptor beta chains from a single sample sequenced in a study of T cell changes during pregnancy in multiple sclerosis. The table came from immunoSEQ multiplex PCR; TCRdb's copy has only in-frame clones and leaves some out. The repertoire holds tens of thousands of clones, 75% to 90% seen once, with around 8% in the top ten. This sample comprised CD8+ T cells from peripheral blood mononuclear cells, obtained in the second trimester of pregnancy. Receptor source: a female donor with multiple sclerosis, enrolled in a pregnancy study.

This clone has only one observation. The genes are TRBV19 and TRBJ1-2; weak D call: TRBD1 (5 bases). Germline CDR1 and CDR2: LNHDA and SQIVND (reference sequence). V was trimmed by 5 bases and J by 3 bases, leaving 7 bases between them. This CDR3 has 12 residues. CDR3 nucleotides: TGTGCCAGTAGTCAGGGCTACTATGGCTACACCTTC. This sequence encodes CASSQGYYGYTF.

The J gene is TRBJ2-7, the V gene TRBV9; the match to TRBD2 covers 9 bases. This CDR3 has 16 amino acids. Germline CDR1 and CDR2: SGDLS and YYNGEE. V lost 0 bases to trimming and J lost 1 base; unmatched junction nucleotides: 5. In nucleotides, the CDR3 is TGTGCCAGCAGCGTAGGTAGTAGCGGGGGATCCTACGAGCAGTACTTC. Protein: CASSVGSSGGSYEQYF. Together with reference TRBV9 and TRBJ2-7, the CDR3 gives the full variable domain: DSGVTQTPKHLITATGQRVTLRCSPRSGDLSVYWYQQSLDQGLQFLIQYYNGEERAKGNILERFSAQQFPDLHSELNLSSLELGDSALYFCASSVGSSGGSYEQYFGPGTRLTVT.

This chain connects TRBV15 to TRBJ1-1; possible D gene TRBD1, 6 bases. The CDR3 is 13 amino acids. CDR1 and CDR2 (germline): LNHNV, YYDKDF (reference sequence). The V end was cut by 7 bases, the J end by 1 base, with 10 bases between. The CDR3 spells CATTETGNTEAFF. For the CDR3, the DNA is TGTGCCACCACCGAGACAGGGAACACTGAAGCTTTCTTT.